This T cell receptor beta chain emerged from a study of T cell repertoires in cytomegalovirus infection. Overall study context: Both CMV infection and a matching HLA type were indicated by public TCR beta signatures.

In this sample, this clonotype turned up many times. What it binds is not known. TCRdb re-called the reads with MiXCR, one entry per CDR3 protein. The table lists a few hundred thousand distinct CDR3 sequences, around a sixth of them singletons. This CDR3 has 15 residues. Germline CDR1 is SGHVS and CDR2 is FQNEAQ. V lost 5 bases, J lost 5 bases, and 11 bases stayed unmatched. The study's findings and limits: Frequencies of public TCR beta families were cumulated, and this identified carriers of CMV plus the relevant HLA. Within the response measured ex vivo, HLA-C-restricted CMV-specific TCR beta clonotypes were dominant.

This rearrangement joins TRBV7-8 to TRBJ2-5; 7 positions match TRBD1. This clonotype was obtained from a human donor in good health (CMV status not recorded). Some clones in this sample may be carry-over from other donors' samples. Input material: PBMCs. The DNA of the CDR3 is TGTGCCAGCAGCCGGCCGGCAGGGGGATTGGAGACCCAGTACTTC. Its protein product is CASSRPAGGLETQYF.